This T cell receptor (beta chain) originates from a study of cytomegalovirus exposure and HLA in healthy donors. Study context: Across more than 350 genotyped donors, around 80% landed in the Caucasian-associated ancestry cluster.

V lost 4 bases to trimming and J lost 0 bases, with 11 bases between them. CDR1 and CDR2 from the germline V gene are SGHDT and YYEEEE. The CDR3 is 15 residues long. The PCR employed 60 Vbeta primers together with 13 Jbeta primers. Some clones are missing from TCRdb's copy, which holds only in-frame ones; the method was immunoSEQ multiplex PCR. The table lists roughly 100,000 clones, roughly three quarters of them singletons. The sequenced sample consisted of PBMCs. The TCR originated in a male donor in good health and CMV-seropositive. The chain recombines TRBV5-6 with TRBJ1-3; D gene uncertain. The CDR3 loop is CASSAYRSSGNTIYF. CDR3 sequence (DNA): TGTGCCAGCAGCGCATACAGATCCTCTGGAAACACCATATATTTT.